This T cell receptor (beta chain) was documented in a study of cytomegalovirus exposure and HLA in healthy donors. Study summary: Earlier results showed approximately 120 million unique TCR beta sequences derived from roughly 200 million T cells. Roughly 85 million unique TCRs from HLA-typed donors made up an early data release.

Both 60 Vbeta primers and 13 Jbeta primers went into the PCR. TCRdb keeps only in-frame clones here, not all; method: immunoSEQ multiplex PCR. This sample lists approximately 110,000 clones; its ten largest clones have under 0.7%. A word on this clone: Its antigen remains unidentified.

Study outcomes and limitations: Earlier analysis yielded a pattern in which most TCR beta V segments were productive about 87% or about 30% of the time.

The source is a man aged 50 to 60 in good health and CMV-seronegative. Sequenced input: PBMCs.

The CDR3 bases are TGTGCCAGCAGCTCCGGGACAGGGGGGCCCCCTAACTATGGCTACACCTTC. It codes for CASSSGTGGPPNYGYTF. The chain carries TRBV5-5 and TRBJ1-2, with 11 nucleotides matching TRBD1. V dropped 3 bases and J dropped 0; count of bases not matched to a gene: 7. The CDR3 runs to 17 residues. Germline loops: CDR1 SGHKS, CDR2 YYEKEE (reference sequence).